A single sample is the source of the 22 T cell receptor beta chains below, sequenced in a study of OX40 agonist ivuxolimab in advanced cancers. Sequencing was performed with immunoSEQ multiplex PCR; in TCRdb, only in-frame clones are kept and a portion is missing. The data hold around 70,000 clones, with roughly 87% observed a single time. Sequenced here: CD4+ or CD8+ T cells sorted from blood, sampled in a trial of the OX40 agonist ivuxolimab. These TCRs come from an adult with an advanced solid tumor such as melanoma, head and neck, liver or kidney cancer.

The rearrangement links TRBV6-1 to TRBJ1-1, with D unclear. Germline lookup yields CDR1 MNHNS and CDR2 SASEGT. CDR3 size: 13 residues. V gave up 6 bases and J gave up 5 bases, with 13 bases separating them. CDR3 residues: CASRRLHNTEAFF. The CDR3 DNA is TGTGCCAGCAGGCGGCTGCATAATACTGAAGCTTTCTTT.

The chain recombines TRBV6-5 with TRBJ1-5, with D hard to call. Per the germline V gene, CDR1 is MNHEY and CDR2 is SVGAGI. This CDR3 is built from 14 residues. Trimming removed 1 base at V and 1 base at J, with 5 bases between. CDR3 sequence: CASSYLGSNQPQHF. The CDR3 nucleotides read TGTGCCAGCAGTTACTTAGGGAGCAATCAGCCCCAGCATTTT.

The table lists this clone with a few counts. The chain recombines TRBV6-1 with TRBJ2-1, with TRBD2 matching 9 bases. Germline-derived CDR1 and CDR2 are MNHNS and SASEGT. The CDR3 is made up of 15 amino acids. J lost 5 bases, V lost 2 bases, and 4 bases had no gene match. Here the CDR3 reads CASSELAGIDNEQFF. The CDR3 nucleotides read TGTGCCAGCAGTGAACTAGCGGGGATTGACAATGAGCAGTTCTTC.

The chain uses TRBV9 and TRBJ1-2, with unresolved D. Germline-derived CDR1 and CDR2 are SGDLS and YYNGEE. V gave up 0 bases and J gave up 3 bases, with 3 bases separating them. CDR3 size: 12 residues. The CDR3 region is CASSVGDYGYTF. CDR3 nucleotide sequence: TGTGCCAGCAGCGTAGGGGACTATGGCTACACCTTC.

The genes are TRBV7-3 and TRBJ1-5; D gene unclear. The germline V gene has CDR1 SGHTA and CDR2 FQGTGA. The CDR3 is made up of 22 amino acids. Trimming left V 5 bases short and J 2 bases short, with 34 bases between. The CDR3: CASSPDARSPPQKEMGNQPQHF. For the CDR3, the DNA is TGTGCCAGCAGCCCGGATGCGAGGTCCCCCCCCCAAAAAGAGATGGGCAATCAGCCCCAGCATTTT.

The chain joins TRBV10-3 to TRBJ2-7; 11 bases line up with TRBD2. CDR3 length: 15 amino acids. The V segment lost 2 bases and the J segment 2 bases; nucleotides outside the gene matches: 2. Germline lookup yields CDR1 ENHRY and CDR2 SYGVKD. The CDR3 spells CAISETSGGTYEQYF. The CDR3 DNA sequence: TGTGCCATCAGTGAGACTAGCGGGGGAACCTACGAGCAGTACTTC.

The chain couples TRBV5-1 to TRBJ2-1, with D perhaps TRBD1 (7 bases). The CDR3 length is 15 residues. Trimming removed 4 bases from V and 2 bases from J, with 13 bases in between. Germline V lookup: CDR1 SGHRS, CDR2 YFSETQ. CDR3 sequence: CASSLGGQTYNEQFF. The CDR3 bases are TGCGCCAGCAGCCTGGGGGGACAGACCTACAATGAGCAGTTCTTC. Variable domain in full (rest from reference TRBV5-1 and TRBJ2-1): KAGVTQTPRYLIKTRGQQVTLSCSPISGHRSVSWYQQTPGQGLQFLFEYFSETQRNKGNFPGRFSGRQFSNSRSEMNVSTLELGDSALYLCASSLGGQTYNEQFFGPGTRLTVL.

This rearrangement joins TRBV2 to TRBJ1-1, with D hard to call. This CDR3 region has 11 residues. The germline V and J ends were trimmed by 5 bases and 4 bases, with 5 bases remaining between them. From germline, CDR1 is SNHLY and CDR2 FYNNEI. The CDR3, as DNA: TGTGCCAGCAGTCAAAGCACTGAAGCTTTCTTT. This translates into CASSQSTEAFF.

This clone was counted a few times. V and J are TRBV18 and TRBJ2-2; TRBD1 matches 7 bases. The V segment lost 6 bases and the J segment 5 bases; nucleotides outside the gene matches: 15. This CDR3 comprises 17 residues. CDR1 and CDR2 from the germline V gene are KGHSH and LQKENI. CDR3 sequence (DNA): TGTGCCAGCTCGCCGGGACAGTCGTGGGTTCCGACCGGGGAGCTGTTTTTT. It encodes CASSPGQSWVPTGELFF.

The table lists this clone with a few counts. CDR3 amino acids: CASKRSGVGTEAFF. CDR3 coding DNA: TGTGCCAGCAAGCGTTCCGGGGTAGGCACTGAAGCTTTCTTT. The genes are TRBV7-9 and TRBJ1-1; no firm D call. This CDR3 contains 14 residues. Trimming took off 7 bases at V and 4 bases at J, with 16 bases between the two ends. Germline lookup yields CDR1 SEHNR and CDR2 FQNEAQ (reference sequence).

This clone was seen only once. The rearrangement uses TRBV7-9 and TRBJ2-3; the D gene is possibly TRBD1 (5 bases). Germline V CDR1 and CDR2: SEHNR, FQNEAQ (reference sequence). V was pared by 0 bases and J by 2 bases, with 6 bases between. The CDR3 length is 14 residues. The CDR3 is CASSLAGPTDTQYF. The DNA of the CDR3 is TGTGCCAGCAGCTTAGCGGGGCCCACAGATACGCAGTATTTT.

This clone has just a few counts. Other DNA sequences within the sample encode an identical CDR3. This chain connects TRBV18 to TRBJ2-3; D is uncertain. V was shortened by 0 bases and J by 3 bases, with 4 bases between the two germline ends. The CDR3 is 13 amino acids. The germline V gene encodes CDR1 KGHSH and CDR2 LQKENI. The CDR3: CASSPPSTDTQYF. The CDR3 coding sequence is TGTGCCAGCTCACCACCGTCTACAGATACGCAGTATTTT.

This clone has a handful of counts. The chain uses TRBV30 and TRBJ1-5; D might be TRBD1 (5 bases). This CDR3 is 14 amino acids long. Between the trimmed V and J ends, which lost 0 bases and 4 bases, there was a span of 10 bases. Germline V CDR1 and CDR2: GTSNPN, SVGIG (reference sequence). CDR3 residues: CAWSVGTDNQPQHF. The CDR3 nucleotides are TGTGCCTGGAGTGTAGGGACCGATAATCAGCCCCAGCATTTT.

This clone was counted once. The genes are TRBV28 and TRBJ2-2; perhaps TRBD1 as D (5 bases). Germline lookup yields CDR1 MDHEN and CDR2 SYDVKM. The CDR3 is 16 amino acids. V lost 6 bases to trimming and J lost 5 bases, with 19 bases between them. Here the CDR3 DNA reads TGTGCCAGCAGCCTTGGGGCGCAACTGAGGACCGGGGAGCTGTTTTTT. Protein: CASSLGAQLRTGELFF. The full variable domain, completed using reference TRBV28 and TRBJ2-2, is DVKVTQSSRYLVKRTGEKVFLECVQDMDHENMFWYRQDPGLGLRLIYFSYDVKMKEKGDIPEGYSVSREKKERFSLILESASTNQTSMYLCASSLGAQLRTGELFFGEGSRLTVL.

In nucleotides, the CDR3 is TGTGCCAGTAGTAAAAGTGGGGGGAGAGTGGAGACCCAGTACTTC. Its translation is CASSKSGGRVETQYF. This sequence joins TRBV19 and TRBJ2-5; possibly TRBD2 for D (6 bases). The CDR3 length is 15 residues. From germline, CDR1 is LNHDA and CDR2 SQIVND (reference sequence). The ends were cut back, 4 bases at V and 5 bases at J, with 17 bases in the middle.

This CDR3 reads CASSYVRTGGAYGYTF. The CDR3, as DNA: TGTGCCAGCAGTTACGTCCGGACAGGGGGCGCCTATGGCTACACCTTC. The chain couples TRBV6-5 to TRBJ1-2; 11 bases are shared with TRBD1. The ends lost 2 bases at V and 4 bases at J; junction bases unmatched: 6. The CDR3 extends over 16 amino acids. Germline V gene sequence: CDR1 MNHEY, CDR2 SVGAGI.

The chain recombines TRBV29-1 with TRBJ2-3; 10 positions match TRBD2. The CDR3 totals 15 residues. CDR1 and CDR2 (germline): SQVTM, ANQGSEA. J gave up 4 bases and V 6 bases, and 10 bases lay outside the gene matches. CDR3 amino acids: CSVPTSGIRSDTQYF. In DNA, the CDR3 is TGCAGCGTCCCAACTAGCGGGATACGGTCAGATACGCAGTATTTT.

The gene calls are TRBV6-1 and TRBJ1-5; D ambiguous. With 4 bases removed from V and 3 bases from J, the gap between germline ends came to 13 bases. Germline CDR1 MNHNS, CDR2 SASEGT. This CDR3 has 15 residues. The CDR3 reads CASSGVSQVNQPQHF. CDR3 in DNA: TGTGCCAGCAGTGGTGTCAGCCAAGTCAATCAGCCCCAGCATTTT.

The chain combines TRBV6-5 with TRBJ2-3; 8 bases map to TRBD1. V shed 6 bases, J shed 0 bases, and the junction held 5 bases outside the gene matches. CDR3 size: 15 residues. Germline values: CDR1 MNHEY, CDR2 SVGAGI. The CDR3 DNA sequence: TGTGCCAGCAGCCTTCGGACAGGGAGCACAGATACGCAGTATTTT. This translates into CASSLRTGSTDTQYF.

The chain employs TRBV7-9 and TRBJ2-7; D might be TRBD2 (6 bases). Per germline, CDR1 SEHNR and CDR2 FQNEAQ (reference sequence). The V end lost 4 bases, the J end lost 4 bases, and 14 bases lay between the germline ends. The CDR3 is 14 residues long. CDR3 sequence: CASSSGRDSYEQYF. CDR3 bases: TGTGCCAGCAGCTCAGGCAGGGACTCGTACGAGCAGTACTTC.

The chain carries TRBV5-4 and TRBJ1-2; 8 nucleotides agree with TRBD1. This CDR3 comprises 15 residues. The germline CDR1 and CDR2 sequences are SGHNT and YYREEE (reference sequence). V lost 4 bases and J lost 5; bases outside the gene matches: 10. The CDR3 nucleotides read TGTGCCAGCAGCAGAACTGACAGGGGTGGGTATGGCTACACCTTC. Protein: CASSRTDRGGYGYTF.

The chain uses TRBV2 and TRBJ1-6, with 7 bases matching TRBD1. The J segment lost 5 bases and the V segment lost 5 bases, leaving 0 bases of the junction unmatched. The V gene's germline CDR1 is SNHLY and CDR2 FYNNEI. This CDR3 has 13 residues. The DNA of the CDR3 is TGTGCCAGCAGTACAGGGGATAATTCACCCCTCCACTTT. Its protein product is CASSTGDNSPLHF.